This T cell receptor beta chain was recovered during a study of T cell repertoires in cytomegalovirus infection. Study as a whole: Public TCR beta signatures provided an indication of both CMV infection and a matching HLA type.

The CDR3 extends over 14 amino acids. With 6 bases removed from V and 2 bases from J, the gap between germline ends came to 13 bases. The germline CDR1 and CDR2 sequences are SGHAT and FQNNGV. This clonotype showed up just a few times. Its specificity is not known. Notes on the study in general: Of the TCR beta families, the public ones yielded a cumulative frequency that identified carriers of CMV plus the relevant HLA.

TCRdb itself ran the reads through MiXCR, one entry per CDR3 protein. The table shows hundreds of thousands of distinct CDR3 sequences, with roughly a third occurring only once. This TCR was recovered from a human donor in good health (CMV status not recorded). Some clones in this sample may be carry-over from other donors' samples. The chain recombines TRBV11-2 with TRBJ2-5, with D uncertain. Material: cultured PBMCs, obtained from culture after CMV antigen stimulation. As DNA, the CDR3 is TGTGCCAGCAGTATAGGTTCGTTACAAGAGACCCAGTACTTC. This translates into CASSIGSLQETQYF.